This entry lists 23 T cell receptor beta chains sequenced from one sample in a study of OX40 agonist ivuxolimab in advanced cancers. Repertoires were generated with immunoSEQ multiplex PCR, while TCRdb's copy carries only in-frame clones and drops some. This sample yields tens of thousands of clones, of which about 90% are seen a single time; 4.8% belongs to the top ten. The sequencing used CD4+ or CD8+ T cells sorted from blood, collected in a trial of the OX40 agonist ivuxolimab. The receptors shown here come from an adult with an advanced solid tumor such as melanoma, head and neck, liver or kidney cancer.

CDR3 sequence reads: CAWSGSWNTEAFF. DNA for the CDR3: TGTGCCTGGAGTGGGTCGTGGAACACTGAAGCTTTCTTT. This chain links TRBV30 with TRBJ1-1; no clear D gene. V was trimmed by 1 base and J by 1 base, leaving 7 bases between them. Germline V gene data show CDR1 as GTSNPN and CDR2 as SVGIG (reference sequence). The length of the CDR3 is 13 residues.

V usage is TRBV6-1 and J usage is TRBJ2-3, with 7 bases identical to TRBD1. The CDR3 loop spans 15 amino acids. Germline V lookup: CDR1 MNHNS, CDR2 SASEGT. The junction had 7 bases not matched to a gene; V was cut back by 5 bases and J by 2 bases. The CDR3 spells CASSPGTANTDTQYF. In nucleotides, the CDR3 is TGTGCCAGCAGTCCCGGGACAGCAAACACAGATACGCAGTATTTT.

The chain carries TRBV28 and TRBJ2-7; D unresolved. This CDR3 region has 14 residues. V shed 6 bases and J shed 3 bases, with 15 bases lying between them. CDR1 is MDHEN, CDR2 SYDVKM, per germline. The CDR3 coding sequence is TGTGCCAGCAGCCCTAGTCGTAGGTACTACGAGCAGTACTTC. Protein product: CASSPSRRYYEQYF.

V is TRBV5-1 and J is TRBJ1-1; tentatively, D is TRBD1 (5 bases). Germline V gives CDR1 SGHRS, CDR2 YFSETQ. The CDR3 runs 12 residues. V was clipped by 5 bases and J by 7 bases, with 12 bases between them. The CDR3 sequence: CASRGTPLEAFF. Here the CDR3 DNA reads TGCGCCAGCAGAGGGACCCCCCTTGAAGCTTTCTTT.

The J gene is TRBJ2-2, the V gene TRBV2; 9 bases are shared with TRBD1. Germline V lookup: CDR1 SNHLY, CDR2 FYNNEI. With 3 bases clipped from V and 6 bases from J, the junction kept 8 bases outside the gene matches. This CDR3 is built from 16 residues. DNA for the CDR3: TGTGCCAGCAGTGATTCACAGGGGGCAGGGGCCGGGGAGCTGTTTTTT. Protein sequence: CASSDSQGAGAGELFF.

The chain employs TRBV4-1 and TRBJ2-1; 9 bases are a match to TRBD2. V shed 0 bases, J shed 4 bases, and the junction held 13 bases outside the gene matches. The CDR3 extends over 19 amino acids. Germline CDR1 MGHRA, CDR2 YSYEKL. In nucleotides, the CDR3 is TGCGCCAGCAGCCAAGATGCCCCCACAGCGGGGGGTTTATACAATGAGCAGTTCTTC. Residues: CASSQDAPTAGGLYNEQFF.

The chain recombines TRBV6-6 with TRBJ2-2; possibly TRBD1 or TRBD2 for D (5 bases each). Germline V gives CDR1 MNHNY, CDR2 SVGAGI (reference sequence). Trimming removed 6 bases from V and 10 bases from J, with 12 bases in between. CDR3 length equals 12 residues. The chain's CDR3 is CASRGDGPELFF. CDR3 sequence (DNA): TGTGCCAGCAGGGGGGACGGCCCGGAGCTGTTTTTT.

The CDR3 nucleotides read TGTGCCTGGAAAGGGGGCCAAGAGACCCAGTACTTC. Translated: CAWKGGQETQYF. V usage is TRBV30 and J usage is TRBJ2-5, with D perhaps TRBD1 (6 bases). V dropped 4 bases and J dropped 1 base, with 7 bases sitting between them. The CDR3 is 12 amino acids. CDR1 and CDR2 from the germline V gene are GTSNPN and SVGIG (reference sequence).

The chain employs TRBV6-5 and TRBJ1-6; no firm D call. This CDR3 has 15 residues. Trimming removed 6 bases at V and 0 bases at J, with 9 bases between. From germline, CDR1 is MNHEY and CDR2 SVGAGI. The CDR3 sequence is CASRPSNSYNSPLHF. The DNA for the CDR3 is TGTGCCAGCAGGCCGTCCAACTCCTATAATTCACCCCTCCACTTT.

V gene TRBV9 combines with J gene TRBJ1-1; maybe TRBD1 (5 bases). CDR1 and CDR2 (germline): SGDLS, YYNGEE. This CDR3 contains 13 residues. Trimming took off 4 bases at V and 4 bases at J, with 11 bases between the two ends. In DNA, the CDR3 is TGTGCCAGCAGCTGGGGCGACGGCACTGAAGCTTTCTTT. Translating gives CASSWGDGTEAFF.

J is TRBJ2-1 and V is TRBV11-2; 15 bases align to TRBD2. Germline assignment: CDR1 SGHAT and CDR2 FQNNGV. CDR3 size: 16 residues. The V gene end was trimmed by 0 bases and the J gene end by 7 bases; junction bases not matched to a gene: 1. For the CDR3, the DNA is TGTGCCAGCAGCTTAGACGGACTAGCGGGGGGGAATGAGCAGTTCTTC. Translated: CASSLDGLAGGNEQFF.

The V and J genes are TRBV19 and TRBJ1-5, with no clear D. CDR1 and CDR2 from the germline V gene are LNHDA and SQIVND (reference sequence). The CDR3 covers 14 residues. Between the trimmed V and J ends, which lost 10 bases and 4 bases, there was a span of 17 bases. The CDR3 here is CATSSRTVNQPQHF. Here the CDR3 DNA reads TGTGCCACCTCAAGCAGGACTGTTAATCAGCCCCAGCATTTT.

The chain is built from TRBV7-8 and TRBJ1-6, with D maybe TRBD1 (5 bases). The CDR3 loop spans 16 amino acids. V was pared by 5 bases and J by 6 bases, with 17 bases between. Germline loops: CDR1 SGHVS, CDR2 FQNEAQ. The CDR3 sequence is CASSASGGTVNSPLHF. Here the CDR3 DNA reads TGTGCCAGCAGCGCCTCGGGGGGGACCGTTAATTCACCCCTCCACTTT.

The rearrangement joins TRBV10-1 to TRBJ2-1, with TRBD1 matching over 8 bases. CDR3 length equals 17 residues. V lost 3 bases, J lost 2 bases, and 9 bases stayed unmatched. The germline CDR1 and CDR2 sequences are WNHNN and SYGVQD (reference sequence). As DNA, the CDR3 is TGCGCCAGCAGTGATCACGGCGGGACAGGCCCCTACAATGAGCAGTTCTTC. As protein: CASSDHGGTGPYNEQFF.

J is TRBJ2-5 and V is TRBV5-1, with a tentative D call TRBD1 (5 bases). This CDR3 has 13 residues. V lost 4 bases, J lost 2 bases, and 9 bases lay in between. The V gene's germline CDR1 is SGHRS and CDR2 YFSETQ. The CDR3 is CASSPDRQETQYF. The CDR3 nucleotides read TGCGCCAGCAGCCCTGACAGACAAGAGACCCAGTACTTC.

This clone was counted a few times. This chain uses TRBV19 with TRBJ2-5; a weak D match, TRBD2 (6 bases). Trimming stripped 6 bases from V and 1 base from J, with 15 bases between. The germline V gene encodes CDR1 LNHDA and CDR2 SQIVND (reference sequence). CDR3 size: 15 residues. CDR3 in DNA: TGTGCCAGTAGGGGCGCGGGGACGGTCCAAGAGACCCAGTACTTC. This encodes CASRGAGTVQETQYF.

The chain joins TRBV28 to TRBJ2-2, with D hard to call. CDR3 length: 13 residues. Germline CDR1 is MDHEN and CDR2 is SYDVKM. With 1 base removed from V and 3 bases from J, the gap between germline ends came to 3 bases. CDR3 in amino acids: CASSLSYTGELFF. In DNA form, the CDR3 reads TGTGCCAGCAGTTTATCGTACACCGGGGAGCTGTTTTTT.

The rearrangement joins TRBV6-1 to TRBJ1-6; 8 bases align to TRBD1. The germline CDR1 and CDR2 sequences are MNHNS and SASEGT. Trimming removed 3 bases from V and 0 bases from J; junction bases left unmatched: 4. The CDR3 has 17 residues. The chain's CDR3 is CASSDRGLPSYNSPLHF. The CDR3 bases are TGTGCCAGCAGTGACAGGGGGCTACCCTCCTATAATTCACCCCTCCACTTT.

The rearrangement uses TRBV7-8 and TRBJ2-1; TRBD2 matches 11 bases. Germline-derived CDR1 and CDR2 are SGHVS and FQNEAQ. CDR3 size: 17 residues. J was trimmed by 1 base and V by 4 bases; bases with no gene match: 6. In DNA form, the CDR3 reads TGTGCCAGCAGCTCCACCCTAGCGGGAGGTTCCTACAATGAGCAGTTCTTC. It encodes CASSSTLAGGSYNEQFF. Full variable domain (missing parts from reference TRBV7-8 and TRBJ2-1): GAGVSQSPRYKVAKRGQDVALRCDPISGHVSLFWYQQALGQGPEFLTYFQNEAQLDKSGLPSDRFFAERPEGSVSTLKIQRTQQEDSAVYLCASSSTLAGGSYNEQFFGPGTRLTVL.

CDR3 loop: CASSLNMDQPQHF. DNA for the CDR3: TGTGCCAGCAGCCTCAATATGGATCAGCCCCAGCATTTT. The V and J genes are TRBV11-2 and TRBJ1-5; D is unclear. The germline V and J ends were trimmed by 5 bases and 5 bases, with 10 bases remaining between them. The CDR3 sequence is 13 residues long. In germline, CDR1 is SGHAT, CDR2 FQNNGV.

There are a few counts of this clone. The CDR3 nucleotides read TGTGCCAGCAGTTTTACTAGCGTCTACAATGAGCAGTTCTTC. It is translated as CASSFTSVYNEQFF. The V and J genes are TRBV27 and TRBJ2-1; 7 bases align to TRBD2. The V and J ends lost 3 bases and 3 bases, in that order; junction bases with no gene match: 2. CDR1 and CDR2 from the germline V gene are MNHEY and SMNVEV (reference sequence). This CDR3 region has 14 residues.

V and J are TRBV5-1 and TRBJ2-2; 13 bases are a match to TRBD2. V lost 4 bases and J lost 5; bases outside the gene matches: 2. Germline V gene lookup returns CDR1 SGHRS and CDR2 YFSETQ. This CDR3 has 15 residues. CDR3 amino acids: CASSGTSGKTGELFF. DNA of the CDR3: TGCGCCAGCAGCGGGACTAGCGGGAAAACCGGGGAGCTGTTTTTT.

As DNA, the CDR3 is TGTGCCAGCAGCCCCGAGGTGGGACTACCTCGCGATACGCAGTATTTT. This encodes CASSPEVGLPRDTQYF. The chain couples TRBV11-2 to TRBJ2-3, with 7 positions matching TRBD2. This CDR3 contains 16 residues. With 5 bases clipped from V and 6 bases from J, the junction kept 14 bases outside the gene matches. Germline V gives CDR1 SGHAT, CDR2 FQNNGV. Looking up the rest from reference TRBV11-2 and TRBJ2-3 gives the full variable domain: EAGVAQSPRYKIIEKRQSVAFWCNPISGHATLYWYQQILGQGPKLLIQFQNNGVVDDSQLPKDRFSAERLKGVDSTLKIQPAKLEDSAVYLCASSPEVGLPRDTQYFGPGTRLTVL.